This T cell receptor (beta chain) comes out of a study of shared clonotypes between healthy human individuals. V shed 4 bases and J 1 base; nucleotides not matched to a gene: 7. This CDR3 spans 15 amino acids. CDR1 is SGHRS, CDR2 YFSETQ, per germline. Replicate PCRs for sorted subsets used about 200 ng DNA; this equaled about 30,000 T cell genomes. TCRdb keeps only in-frame clones here, not all; method: immunoSEQ multiplex PCR. The sample shows 2 million to 2.5 million clones, approximately 93% of them seen only once. The chain couples TRBV5-1 to TRBJ1-2; TRBD1 matches at 7 bases. This TCR derives from a man in his late teens or twenties in good health. Some clones in this sample may be carry-over from other donors' samples. The sequenced sample was naive CD4+ T cells from PBMCs. Subset given: CD45RA+ positively selected. The CDR3 DNA follows: TGCGCCAGCAGCCCTCAGGGGGGATTTAACTATGGCTACACCTTC. It yields the protein CASSPQGGFNYGYTF.